The rows below give T cell receptor beta chains drawn from one sample of a study of PD-L1 blockade in urothelial cancer. Some clones are missing from TCRdb's copy, which holds only in-frame ones; the method was immunoSEQ multiplex PCR. The data contain some 50,000 clones, roughly 85% of them seen just once; the ten biggest clones take up roughly 14%. The sequences come from PBMCs, collected around atezolizumab (anti-PD-L1) treatment. The receptors were gathered from an older woman with urothelial cancer. The CDR3 runs from the conserved cysteine through the conserved F or W. A D gene is named only where the DNA matches it firmly. The size of a clone is reported for some rows only, either as once, few or many, or as a class for expanded clones.

V gene	J gene	D gene	clone size	CDR3 DNA	CDR3 protein
TRBV7-9	TRBJ1-2	TRBD1	NA	TGTGCCAGCAGCTCCTGGACAGGGGGCAATGGCTACACCTTC	CASSSWTGGNGYTF
TRBV10-3	TRBJ2-2	TRBD1	few	TGTGCCATCAGTGAGTGGGGACAGGGAAACGGGGAGCTGTTTTTT	CAISEWGQGNGELFF
TRBV5-1	TRBJ2-1	TRBD2	NA	TGCGCCAGCAGGGGCGGGGGCTACAATGAGCAGTTCTTC	CASRGGGYNEQFF
TRBV10-2	TRBJ2-2	NA	NA	TGCGCCAGCAGTCCTAGCCTCCGCGGGGAGCTGTTTTTT	CASSPSLRGELFF
TRBV10-3	TRBJ2-1	NA	NA	TGTGCCATCAGTATGAGCGGGACAGGAAGGTCCAATGAGCAGTTCTTC	CAISMSGTGRSNEQFF
TRBV5-1	TRBJ1-2	TRBD1	NA	TGCGCCAGCAGCTCAACAGGGGGCAGCTATGGCTACACCTTC	CASSSTGGSYGYTF
TRBV7-6	TRBJ1-1	TRBD1	few	TGTGCCAGCAGCTCCACCCAGGGGGCCGGGTCTGAAGCTTTCTTT	CASSSTQGAGSEAFF
TRBV11-2	TRBJ2-1	TRBD1	NA	TGTGCCAGCAGCTTAGTCCCGGTCGGACAGGTAAATGAGCAGTTCTTC	CASSLVPVGQVNEQFF
TRBV6-5	TRBJ2-3	NA	NA	TGTGCCAGCAGTTCGCGGCAGGGCAGTTGGACAGATACGCAGTATTTT	CASSSRQGSWTDTQYF
TRBV5-1	TRBJ2-2	NA	NA	TGCGCCAGCAAAACTGACAGCTCGAACACCGGGGAGCTGTTTTTT	CASKTDSSNTGELFF
TRBV4-1	TRBJ2-7	TRBD1	NA	TGCGCCAGCAGCGACATAGGGACAGGCTTTTACGAGCAGTACTTC	CASSDIGTGFYEQYF
TRBV19	TRBJ2-7	TRBD2	few	TGTGCCAGTAGTATTGTAAGGAGCGGGAGGAGCGAGCAGTACTTC	CASSIVRSGRSEQYF
TRBV2	TRBJ2-2	TRBD2	NA	TGTGCCAGCAGTGAATCGGGAGGACTTGGCGGGGAGCTGTTTTTT	CASSESGGLGGELFF
TRBV27	TRBJ2-5	NA	NA	TGTGCCAGCAGTAGACGGGGTAGGGCGAGGGAGACCCAGTACTTC	CASSRRGRARETQYF
TRBV28	TRBJ1-5	TRBD1	NA	TGTGCCAGCAGACCGGGACAGGGGGCTGGTCAGCCCCAGCATTTT	CASRPGQGAGQPQHF
TRBV19	TRBJ2-7	NA	NA	TGTGCCAGTAGTATCCAGACTAGGCTCAGCTCCTACGAGCAGTACTTC	CASSIQTRLSSYEQYF
TRBV9	TRBJ2-1	NA	NA	TGTGCCAGCAGCGTAGGGGGCCGAGACAATGAGCAGTTCTTC	CASSVGGRDNEQFF
TRBV7-9	TRBJ1-4	NA	few	TGTGCCAGCAGCTCTCCCGGCGGTAATGAAAAACTGTTTTTT	CASSSPGGNEKLFF
TRBV4-3	TRBJ1-2	NA	few	TGCGCCAGCAGCCAAGCGACCGGGCGGGGCTCCTATGGCTACACCTTC	CASSQATGRGSYGYTF
TRBV5-5	TRBJ1-2	NA	NA	TGTGCCAGCAGCTTGGCGGGTGCGGGCTATGGCTACACCTTC	CASSLAGAGYGYTF
TRBV7-9	TRBJ2-2	TRBD1	NA	TGTGCCAGCAGCCTGGACAGGGCCACCGGGGAGCTGTTTTTT	CASSLDRATGELFF
TRBV7-9	TRBJ2-7	TRBD1	NA	TGTGCCAGCAGCCCGAGGCGGACAGGGTTGATCGAGCAGTACTTC	CASSPRRTGLIEQYF
TRBV12-5	TRBJ2-3	NA	NA	TGTGCTAGTGGTTTATCGGGAGCAGATACGCAGTATTTT	CASGLSGADTQYF
TRBV5-1	TRBJ1-4	NA	NA	TGCGCCAGCAGCCCGCAGGGGGAAAAACTGTTTTTT	CASSPQGEKLFF
TRBV4-1	TRBJ1-3	NA	few	TGCGCCAGCAGCCAAGATCCCGCGACAGCTGGAAACACCATATATTTT	CASSQDPATAGNTIYF
TRBV5-1	TRBJ2-1	TRBD1	NA	TGCGCCAGCAGCCCGACAGGGGGGACCTACAATGAGCAGTTCTTC	CASSPTGGTYNEQFF
TRBV4-2	TRBJ1-2	NA	once	TGTGCCAGCAGCCAAGATCCGGGGAACTATGGCTACACCTTC	CASSQDPGNYGYTF
TRBV7-2	TRBJ2-1	NA	once	TGTGCCAGCAGACTGGAGGGGGGGGCGCAGCATGAGCAGTTCTTC	CASRLEGGAQHEQFF
TRBV10-3	TRBJ2-3	TRBD2	NA	TGTGCCATCAGTGACAAGCGACTAGCGGGAGCCACAGATACGCAGTATTTT	CAISDKRLAGATDTQYF
TRBV15	TRBJ2-1	TRBD2	NA	TGTGCCACCAGCACAAAACTAGCGGGGCTCTACAATGAGCAGTTCTTC	CATSTKLAGLYNEQFF
TRBV6-6	TRBJ2-1	TRBD2	NA	TGTGCCAGCATGGCTAGCGGGGTAAGAGAGCAGTTCTTC	CASMASGVREQFF
TRBV9	TRBJ2-7	TRBD2	NA	TGTGCCAGCAGCCCCGGACTAGAACCCTCCGAGCAGTACTTC	CASSPGLEPSEQYF
TRBV7-9	TRBJ2-5	NA	NA	TGTGCCAGCAGCTTCCGGGACTGGGGAGAGGAGACCCAGTACTTC	CASSFRDWGEETQYF
TRBV6-5	TRBJ1-2	TRBD1	NA	TGTGCCAGCAGATCAGGGGGGTTAACTCTAGGCTACACCTTC	CASRSGGLTLGYTF
TRBV7-2	TRBJ1-1	TRBD1	NA	TGTGCCAGCAGCTTAACATCCGCAGTCAGGGGGCGCCTCTTT	CASSLTSAVRGRLF